The next 28 T cell receptor beta chains were all read from a single sample in a study of T cell responses to AZD1222 COVID-19 vaccine. Using immunoSEQ multiplex PCR, the repertoire was profiled, and TCRdb retains in-frame clones only, with some absent. The repertoire consists of approximately 65,000 clones, with roughly 90% occurring once and the leading ten covering about 8.2%. The sequences come from peripheral blood, collected on day 0 of AZD1222 vaccination. The receptor set was obtained from an adult in good health.

CDR3: CASSGRVAGNNEQFF. The CDR3 coding sequence is TGTGCCAGCAGCGGGAGAGTAGCGGGAAACAATGAGCAGTTCTTC. This rearrangement joins TRBV9 to TRBJ2-1, with TRBD2 matching over 8 bases. Trimming removed 3 bases from V and 5 bases from J; junction bases left unmatched: 7. The germline V gene has CDR1 SGDLS and CDR2 YYNGEE. The CDR3 runs to 15 residues.

This clone was detected only once. The chain joins TRBV4-2 to TRBJ2-1; D is undetermined. Germline CDR1 LGHNA, CDR2 YNFKEQ. The CDR3 has 14 amino acids. The V end was cut by 0 bases, the J end by 9 bases, with 12 bases between. CDR3 sequence (DNA): TGTGCCAGCAGCCAAGATAGGCCCGGCAGTGAGCAGTTCTTC. It translates to CASSQDRPGSEQFF.

The chain couples TRBV5-1 to TRBJ1-3, with D possibly being TRBD1 (6 bases). Trimming shortened V by 4 bases and J by 0 bases, and 14 bases separated the two germline ends. CDR3 length: 16 residues. CDR1 is SGHRS and CDR2 is YFSETQ in the germline V gene. This chain's CDR3 is CASSGDTGYSGNTIYF. CDR3 in DNA: TGCGCCAGCAGCGGGGATACAGGGTACTCTGGAAACACCATATATTTT.

A word on this clone: Other nucleotide sequences in the sample specify the same CDR3. The genes are TRBV18 and TRBJ1-1, with TRBD1 as a possible D gene (5 bases). The CDR3 runs 14 residues. CDR1 and CDR2 from the germline V gene are KGHSH and LQKENI. V lost 6 bases and J 0 bases, leaving 11 bases between the germline ends. The CDR3 loop is CASSRDSLNTEAFF. The CDR3 nucleotides are TGTGCCAGCTCTCGTGACAGCCTGAACACTGAAGCTTTCTTT.

V gene TRBV7-8 combines with J gene TRBJ1-3; D perhaps matches TRBD1 (5 bases). The CDR3 has 14 residues. Trimming shortened V by 8 bases and J by 1 base, and 12 bases separated the two germline ends. Per germline, CDR1 SGHVS and CDR2 FQNEAQ. The CDR3 sequence: CASGTGISGNTIYF. CDR3 bases: TGTGCCAGCGGCACAGGAATTTCTGGAAACACCATATATTTT.

The chain uses TRBV7-9 and TRBJ1-4, with TRBD1 matching over 10 bases. Per the germline V gene, CDR1 is SEHNR and CDR2 is FQNEAQ (reference sequence). This CDR3 has 16 amino acids. V shed 1 base and J 4 bases; nucleotides not matched to a gene: 3. CDR3 sequence: CASSLGGTGDNEKLFF. DNA for the CDR3: TGTGCCAGCAGCTTAGGTGGGACAGGGGATAATGAAAAACTGTTTTTT.

The chain uses TRBV30 and TRBJ1-4, with TRBD1 matching 10 bases. The germline gives CDR1 GTSNPN, CDR2 SVGIG (reference sequence). Trimming took 3 bases from V and 6 from J; bases not matched to a gene: 10. This CDR3 comprises 16 residues. This CDR3 reads CAWSRTGGQGYEKLFF. DNA of the CDR3: TGTGCCTGGAGCCGGACGGGGGGACAGGGGTATGAAAAACTGTTTTTT. The variable domain in full, completed from reference TRBV30 and TRBJ1-4, reads SQTIHQWPATLVQPVGSPLSLECTVEGTSNPNLYWYRQAAGRGLQLLFYSVGIGQISSEVPQNLSASRPQDRQFILSSKKLLLSDSGFYLCAWSRTGGQGYEKLFFGSGTQLSVL.

This clone was seen a few times. This rearrangement joins TRBV5-1 to TRBJ2-3; 7 nucleotides agree with TRBD2. This CDR3 is built from 16 residues. Germline CDR1 and CDR2: SGHRS and YFSETQ. The J segment lost 0 bases and the V segment lost 4 bases, leaving 8 bases of the junction unmatched. The CDR3 here is CASSGGLQFSTDTQYF. The CDR3 DNA sequence: TGCGCCAGCAGCGGGGGACTACAGTTTAGCACAGATACGCAGTATTTT.

The chain employs TRBV29-1 and TRBJ1-1, with TRBD1 as a possible D gene (5 bases). Germline V gene lookup returns CDR1 SQVTM and CDR2 ANQGSEA. The V gene lost 5 bases and the J gene lost 5 bases, with 18 bases spanning the gap. There are 14 residues in the CDR3. For the CDR3, the DNA is TGCAGCGTTTCCCAGGGCGACTTGATTACTGAAGCTTTCTTT. It yields the protein CSVSQGDLITEAFF.

This sequence joins TRBV4-3 and TRBJ1-1; tentatively, D is TRBD1 (5 bases). V was clipped by 0 bases and J by 0 bases, with 11 bases between them. The CDR3 totals 16 residues. CDR1 and CDR2 (germline): LGHNA, YSLEER. The CDR3: CASSQDHARVNTEAFF. The CDR3 DNA reads TGCGCCAGCAGCCAAGATCATGCCAGGGTGAACACTGAAGCTTTCTTT.

The chain joins TRBV10-3 to TRBJ2-7; 13 nucleotides align to TRBD2. V was clipped by 2 bases and J by 4 bases; unmatched bases: 2. The CDR3 has 15 amino acids. Germline values: CDR1 ENHRY, CDR2 SYGVKD. In DNA, the CDR3 is TGTGCCATCAGTGAGGGGACTAGCGGGATGTACGAGCAGTACTTC. It yields the protein CAISEGTSGMYEQYF.

This clone was seen more than once but under ten times. The V and J genes are TRBV28 and TRBJ1-2; the D gene is possibly TRBD1 (6 bases). Trimming left V 6 bases short and J 7 bases short, with 18 bases between. In germline, CDR1 is MDHEN, CDR2 SYDVKM. The CDR3 spans 14 residues. The CDR3 protein is CASSRGAGSVGYTF. In DNA form, the CDR3 reads TGTGCCAGCAGCAGGGGAGCAGGCTCGGTTGGCTACACCTTC.

V and J are TRBV19 and TRBJ2-7; 7 bases fit TRBD2. The germline CDR1 and CDR2 sequences are LNHDA and SQIVND (reference sequence). The CDR3 length is 14 residues. V shed 4 bases, J shed 0 bases, and the junction held 3 bases outside the gene matches. The CDR3 sequence is CASSTSGDSYEQYF. As DNA, the CDR3 is TGTGCCAGTAGTACTAGCGGAGACTCCTACGAGCAGTACTTC. Together with reference TRBV19 and TRBJ2-7, the CDR3 gives the full variable domain: DGGITQSPKYLFRKEGQNVTLSCEQNLNHDAMYWYRQDPGQGLRLIYYSQIVNDFQKGDIAEGYSVSREKKESFPLTVTSAQKNPTAFYLCASSTSGDSYEQYFGPGTRLTVT.

The V gene is TRBV18, the J gene TRBJ2-3, with 8 bases that match TRBD2. This CDR3 is built from 15 residues. V lost 0 bases and J lost 3; bases outside the gene matches: 2. From germline, CDR1 is KGHSH and CDR2 LQKENI. CDR3: CASSPPLAVTDTQYF. The CDR3 DNA reads TGTGCCAGCTCACCACCACTAGCGGTGACAGATACGCAGTATTTT.

The chain links TRBV11-2 to TRBJ2-3; TRBD2 aligns across 10 bases. The length of the CDR3 is 16 residues. The germline CDR1 and CDR2 sequences are SGHAT and FQNNGV. V trimming: 5 bases; J trimming: 3 bases; junction bases outside the gene matches: 8. This chain's CDR3 is CASSPTLAGATDTQYF. The DNA for the CDR3 is TGTGCCAGCAGCCCCACCCTAGCGGGAGCTACAGATACGCAGTATTTT.

The V and J genes are TRBV6-5 and TRBJ1-6, with 9 bases that match TRBD1. With V trimmed by 2 bases and J by 6 bases, 2 bases remained unmatched. CDR1 and CDR2 from the germline V gene are MNHEY and SVGAGI. The CDR3 has 15 amino acids. The CDR3: CASSYGQGSNSPLHF. CDR3 nucleotide sequence: TGTGCCAGCAGTTACGGACAGGGGAGTAATTCACCCCTCCACTTT.

J is TRBJ1-6 and V is TRBV18; D unresolved. The CDR3 sequence is 15 residues long. Germline CDR1 is KGHSH and CDR2 is LQKENI. V lost 4 bases and J lost 7, with 14 bases in between. CDR3 nucleotide sequence: TGTGCCAGCTCACTCGAGGACGTAGGAAATTCACCCCTCCACTTT. It yields the protein CASSLEDVGNSPLHF.

This sequence joins TRBV11-2 and TRBJ2-1, with 10 positions matching TRBD2. The CDR3 has 15 residues. V was pared by 4 bases and J by 2 bases, with 2 bases of the junction left unmatched. Germline V gene data show CDR1 as SGHAT and CDR2 as FQNNGV. This CDR3 reads CASSSSGSTYNEQFF. As DNA, the CDR3 is TGTGCCAGCAGCTCTAGCGGGAGCACCTACAATGAGCAGTTCTTC.

This chain uses TRBV7-3 with TRBJ2-1; no firm D call. The CDR3 sequence is 14 residues long. Germline CDR1 is SGHTA and CDR2 is FQGTGA. V lost 2 bases to trimming and J lost 7 bases, with 12 bases between them. The CDR3 region is CASSLARQGNEQFF. The CDR3 coding sequence is TGTGCCAGCAGCTTAGCCCGGCAAGGGAATGAGCAGTTCTTC. The full variable domain, its missing parts supplied by reference TRBV7-3 and TRBJ2-1, is GAGVSQTPSNKVTEKGKYVELRCDPISGHTALYWYRQSLGQGPEFLIYFQGTGAADDSGLPNDRFFAVRPEGSVSTLKIQRTERGDSAVYLCASSLARQGNEQFFGPGTRLTVL.

Only a few counts were recorded for this clone. The gene calls are TRBV24-1 and TRBJ2-7; D ambiguous. Germline CDR1 and CDR2: KGHDR and SFDVKD. This CDR3 contains 15 residues. Trimming took off 3 bases at V and 3 bases at J, with 14 bases between the two ends. The CDR3, as DNA: TGTGCCACCAGTGATACCCGTACTACCGGCTACGAGCAGTACTTC. Translated, it gives CATSDTRTTGYEQYF.

Concerning this clone itself: Relative to the germline gene, one junction end is altered; a read error may explain this. This chain uses TRBV11-1 with TRBJ2-1; D gene ambiguous. This CDR3 is 17 amino acids long. From germline, CDR1 is SGHAT and CDR2 FQDESV (reference sequence). The CDR3 nucleotides are TGTGCCAGCAGCTTAGCCCCCGACCCAGCCTCCAACAATGAGCAGTTCTTC. Translation: CASSLAPDPASNNEQFF.

DNA of the CDR3: TGTGCCAGCAGTACAGGGACAGGGGTTTGGGCTTTCTTT. Its translation is CASSTGTGVWAFF. This rearrangement joins TRBV28 to TRBJ1-1; 10 bases align to TRBD1. This CDR3 has 13 residues. Unmatched junction bases numbered 8, after V lost 5 bases and J lost 11 bases. The germline gives CDR1 MDHEN, CDR2 SYDVKM.

The V gene is TRBV29-1, the J gene TRBJ2-7, with TRBD1 matching 7 bases. The CDR3 runs 13 residues. Germline V gene lookup returns CDR1 SQVTM and CDR2 ANQGSEA. V gave up 1 base and J gave up 1 base; unmatched junction bases: 1. In DNA form, the CDR3 reads TGCAGCGTTGAAGCACAGGGGTCCTACGAGCAGTACTTC. It specifies CSVEAQGSYEQYF.

The chain uses TRBV9 and TRBJ2-1, with 11 bases aligning to TRBD1. CDR1 is SGDLS and CDR2 is YYNGEE in the germline V gene. V lost 4 bases, J lost 9 bases, and 9 bases stayed unmatched. This CDR3 is 15 amino acids long. The CDR3 DNA sequence: TGTGCCAGCAGCCCAGCCGGGACAGGGGGGGTTGAGCAGTTCTTC. Amino acids: CASSPAGTGGVEQFF.

The gene calls are TRBV5-4 and TRBJ2-3; D is unresolved. The CDR3 covers 15 residues. V dropped 1 base and J dropped 1 base, with 10 bases sitting between them. Germline lookup yields CDR1 SGHNT and CDR2 YYREEE (reference sequence). In DNA, the CDR3 is TGTGCCAGCAGCTTGCGGTCGTTGGGCACAGATACGCAGTATTTT. Translated, it gives CASSLRSLGTDTQYF.

The chain couples TRBV2 to TRBJ2-7; the match to TRBD1 covers 9 bases. The CDR3 totals 15 residues. V shed 6 bases and J 3 bases; nucleotides not matched to a gene: 9. Germline CDR1 SNHLY, CDR2 FYNNEI. CDR3 sequence (DNA): TGTGCCAGCAGGAACAGGGGGCTACTAAACTACGAGCAGTACTTC. It is translated as CASRNRGLLNYEQYF.

The rearrangement links TRBV6-5 to TRBJ1-4, with D possibly matching TRBD1 (6 bases). The CDR3 runs 14 residues. Trimming shortened V by 7 bases and J by 7 bases, and 16 bases separated the two germline ends. CDR1 is MNHEY, CDR2 SVGAGI, per germline. The CDR3 DNA reads TGTGCCAGCATCGACAGGTCCCTGGGTGAAAAACTGTTTTTT. Translating it yields CASIDRSLGEKLFF.

J is TRBJ2-7 and V is TRBV3-1 (or the pseudogene TRBV3-2), with D perhaps matching TRBD1 or TRBD2 (5 bases each). The CDR3 length is 16 residues. Trimming pared 4 bases from V and 2 bases from J, leaving 18 bases between. Germline lookup yields CDR1 LGHDT and CDR2 YNNKEL (reference sequence). CDR3 loop: CASSRTLRDGTYEQYF. The CDR3 DNA is TGTGCCAGCAGCCGAACCCTTCGGGACGGAACCTACGAGCAGTACTTC.